One T cell receptor (beta chain) is described in this entry. Trimming removed 5 bases from V and 1 base from J, with 17 bases in between. The CDR3 covers 16 residues. Germline lookup yields CDR1 SGHVS and CDR2 FQNEAQ. The data were obtained in a study of patients and donors after allogeneic stem cell transplantation. TCRdb reanalysed the RT-PCR reads using MiXCR and keeps one entry per CDR3 protein. The sample lists over 400,000 distinct CDR3 sequences, around 16% seen once, with less than 8% in the top ten. The chain links TRBV7-8 to TRBJ1-1; D may be TRBD1 (5 bases). The sample taken for sequencing was blood, either unsorted or a sorted T cell fraction (not recorded which). The TCR comes from a human donor who was either an allogeneic HSCT recipient or a stem cell or donor lymphocyte infusion donor (not recorded which). It is not recorded whose cells these are; they may come from a transplant donor. CDR3 in amino acids: CASSPPRGRSNTEAFF. The CDR3 region has the DNA TGTGCCAGCAGCCCCCCCCGGGGCAGATCGAACACTGAAGCTTTCTTT.